The TCR beta chain described here comes from a study of blood T cell repertoires in COVID-19. The overall study: Whether acute or convalescent, the COVID-19 samples came from the United States, Italy and Spain.

The germline V gene has CDR1 SGHTS and CDR2 YDEGEE. This CDR3 region has 14 residues. The V and J ends lost 2 bases and 5 bases respectively, with 13 bases between them. Original data processing: Researchers report that nucleated cell counts were estimated from reference gene primer amplification. The method was immunoSEQ multiplex PCR; TCRdb's version includes in-frame clones alone and lacks a portion of them. V, J and clone size were drawn from that table, and D and trimming were deduced from the DNA. The sample records under 250,000 clones, roughly 80% being singletons. The sequencing input was peripheral blood. The rearrangement uses TRBV5-8 and TRBJ1-2; D unresolved. This clonotype was sampled from a woman in her 70s with active or convalescent COVID-19. Written as DNA, the CDR3 is TGTGCCAGCAGCTTACTGACGGGGAATTATGGCTACACCTTC. It is translated as CASSLLTGNYGYTF.